Listed below are T cell receptor beta chains from one sample, sequenced in a study of T cells after yellow fever vaccination. Via MiXCR, TCRdb re-called the 5' RACE reads, giving one row per CDR3 protein. Altogether more than 65,000 distinct CDR3 sequences are present, around 6.2% being singletons, with the ten largest covering about 2%. The input for sequencing was CD4+ T cells sorted from PBMCs, taken around 14 days after the first yellow fever vaccination. The receptors were sampled from a man younger than 35 who received the YFV17D yellow fever vaccine. Both conserved end residues are part of each CDR3. The D gene is left open where the match is weak. The size of a clone is reported for some rows only, either as once, few or many, or as a class for expanded clones.

j_call: TRBJ2-1
d_call: TRBD1
v_call: TRBV7-8
clone_size: many
cdr3_nt: TGTGCCAGCAGCTTCCCCACAGGGGATGAGCAGTTCTTC
cdr3_aa: CASSFPTGDEQFF

j_call: TRBJ2-3
d_call: TRBD1
v_call: TRBV12-3/TRBV12-4
clone_size: many
cdr3_nt: TGTGCCAGCAGTCCGGGACAGGGTTGGGATACGCAGTATTTT
cdr3_aa: CASSPGQGWDTQYF

j_call: TRBJ1-4
d_call: -
v_call: TRBV18
clone_size: many
cdr3_nt: TGTGCCAGCTCACCACCGACAGGTGGCGGTGAAAAACTGTTTTTT
cdr3_aa: CASSPPTGGGEKLFF

j_call: TRBJ2-1
d_call: -
v_call: TRBV7-2
clone_size: -
cdr3_nt: TGTGCCAGCAGCTTAGACGGGCGGATGCAGTTCTTC
cdr3_aa: CASSLDGRMQFF

j_call: TRBJ2-3
d_call: TRBD2
v_call: TRBV20-1
clone_size: many
cdr3_nt: TGCAGTGCTAGAGCGGGGGGTGCAAGTGGCACAGATACGCAGTATTTT
cdr3_aa: CSARAGGASGTDTQYF

j_call: TRBJ1-5
d_call: -
v_call: TRBV5-1
clone_size: many
cdr3_nt: TGCGCCAGCAGCTTGCTGGGGTATAGCAATCAGCCCCAGCATTTT
cdr3_aa: CASSLLGYSNQPQHF

j_call: TRBJ2-6
d_call: TRBD2
v_call: TRBV5-1
clone_size: many
cdr3_nt: TGCGCCAGCAGCTTTCTAGCGGGGGACGTCTCTGGGGCCAACGTCCTGACTTTC
cdr3_aa: CASSFLAGDVSGANVLTF

j_call: TRBJ2-1
d_call: -
v_call: TRBV7-2
clone_size: many
cdr3_nt: TGTGCCAGCAGCCCCTCGGGCGGGCAGTTCTTC
cdr3_aa: CASSPSGGQFF

j_call: TRBJ2-3
d_call: -
v_call: TRBV6-1
clone_size: many
cdr3_nt: TGTGCCAGCAGTGAAGGTGGGGTCACAGATACGCAGTATTTT
cdr3_aa: CASSEGGVTDTQYF

j_call: TRBJ2-5
d_call: -
v_call: TRBV5-1
clone_size: -
cdr3_nt: TGCGCCAGCAGCGGCAGATCCGGGGCGGAGACCCAGTACTTC
cdr3_aa: CASSGRSGAETQYF

j_call: TRBJ1-2
d_call: -
v_call: TRBV7-9
clone_size: many
cdr3_nt: TGTGCCAGCAGCTCACGACAGCTATATGGCTACACCTTC
cdr3_aa: CASSSRQLYGYTF

j_call: TRBJ2-2
d_call: TRBD2
v_call: TRBV20-1
clone_size: many
cdr3_nt: TGCAGTGCTATACCGGGACTAGCGGGGGGCGGGTCCGGGGAGCTGTTTTTT
cdr3_aa: CSAIPGLAGGGSGELFF

j_call: TRBJ1-6
d_call: -
v_call: TRBV20-1
clone_size: many
cdr3_nt: TGCAGTGCCCCTCCCGGGCAGGGCCATAATTCACCCCTCCACTTT
cdr3_aa: CSAPPGQGHNSPLHF

j_call: TRBJ2-1
d_call: TRBD1
v_call: TRBV3-1
clone_size: many
cdr3_nt: TGTGCCAGCAGCTTACAGGGGGGCAATGAGCAGTTCTTC
cdr3_aa: CASSLQGGNEQFF

j_call: TRBJ2-2
d_call: -
v_call: TRBV4-2
clone_size: few
cdr3_nt: TGTGCCAGCAGCCAAATTGCAGGGAATCTCGGCGGGGAGCTGTTTTTT
cdr3_aa: CASSQIAGNLGGELFF

j_call: TRBJ2-3
d_call: TRBD2
v_call: TRBV7-9
clone_size: many
cdr3_nt: TGTGCCAGCAGCGGATCCGGGGGGGCCGGAGATACGCAGTATTTT
cdr3_aa: CASSGSGGAGDTQYF

j_call: TRBJ2-3
d_call: TRBD1
v_call: TRBV11-1
clone_size: many
cdr3_nt: TGTGCCAGCGGTCCCCCCGCGGGACAGGGGGCTCTGACAGATACGCAGTATTTT
cdr3_aa: CASGPPAGQGALTDTQYF

j_call: TRBJ2-3
d_call: TRBD2
v_call: TRBV15
clone_size: -
cdr3_nt: TGTGCCACCAGCAGAAGGCTAGCGGGGGGTAGACATACGCAGTATTTT
cdr3_aa: CATSRRLAGGRHTQYF

j_call: TRBJ1-5
d_call: -
v_call: TRBV27
clone_size: many
cdr3_nt: TGTGCCAGCAGTTTATTATCACCCGGGAACCCAAATCAGCCCCAGCATTTT
cdr3_aa: CASSLLSPGNPNQPQHF

j_call: TRBJ2-1
d_call: TRBD2
v_call: TRBV12-3/TRBV12-4
clone_size: many
cdr3_nt: TGTGCCAGCAGTTTTGGACTAGCGGGGGGGCCCCGCAATGAGCAGTTCTTC
cdr3_aa: CASSFGLAGGPRNEQFF

j_call: TRBJ2-3
d_call: -
v_call: TRBV5-1
clone_size: many
cdr3_nt: TGCGCCAGCAATCCGGGACGATACACAGATACGCAGTATTTT
cdr3_aa: CASNPGRYTDTQYF

j_call: TRBJ2-5
d_call: TRBD1
v_call: TRBV7-2
clone_size: many
cdr3_nt: TGTGCCAGCAGCCCAGACAGGGGTCGTAAAGAGACCCAGTACTTC
cdr3_aa: CASSPDRGRKETQYF

j_call: TRBJ2-2
d_call: -
v_call: TRBV6-2/TRBV6-3
clone_size: many
cdr3_nt: TGTGCCAGCAGTTGGGTCGGGAACACCGGGGAGCTGTTTTTT
cdr3_aa: CASSWVGNTGELFF

j_call: TRBJ2-3
d_call: TRBD2
v_call: TRBV20-1
clone_size: few
cdr3_nt: TGCAGTGCTCCCCTAGGACTAGAGGGTTCCGATACGCAGTATTTT
cdr3_aa: CSAPLGLEGSDTQYF

j_call: TRBJ2-5
d_call: TRBD2
v_call: TRBV5-1
clone_size: many
cdr3_nt: TGCGCCAGCAGCTTGGCGCTAGCGGGGTCGGGGGAGACCCAGTACTTC
cdr3_aa: CASSLALAGSGETQYF

j_call: TRBJ2-3
d_call: -
v_call: TRBV5-1
clone_size: many
cdr3_nt: TGCGCCAGCAGCTTGGCCTGGGGAAATCCCACAGATACGCAGTATTTT
cdr3_aa: CASSLAWGNPTDTQYF

j_call: TRBJ1-2
d_call: -
v_call: TRBV29-1
clone_size: many
cdr3_nt: TGCAGCGTTGAAGATCGGGGGGGCGCAGGCTATGGCTACACCTTC
cdr3_aa: CSVEDRGGAGYGYTF

j_call: TRBJ2-7
d_call: TRBD1
v_call: TRBV9
clone_size: many
cdr3_nt: TGTGCCAGCACCCGGGGACAGCTGAGCCACGAGCAGTACTTC
cdr3_aa: CASTRGQLSHEQYF

j_call: TRBJ2-4
d_call: -
v_call: TRBV11-1
clone_size: many
cdr3_nt: TGTGCCAGCAGCACCCCAGGGGCGAACATTCAGTACTTC
cdr3_aa: CASSTPGANIQYF

j_call: TRBJ1-2
d_call: TRBD1
v_call: TRBV3-1
clone_size: many
cdr3_nt: TGTGCCAGCAGCCCCGGCTCAGGGGGCCGCGGCTACACCTTC
cdr3_aa: CASSPGSGGRGYTF

j_call: TRBJ2-1
d_call: -
v_call: TRBV4-1
clone_size: many
cdr3_nt: TGCGCCAGCAGCCAGTACAATGAGCAGTTCTTC
cdr3_aa: CASSQYNEQFF

j_call: TRBJ1-5
d_call: -
v_call: TRBV10-3
clone_size: many
cdr3_nt: TGTGCCATCAGTGAATACCTTAGCAATCAGCCCCAGCATTTT
cdr3_aa: CAISEYLSNQPQHF

j_call: TRBJ2-7
d_call: -
v_call: TRBV3-1
clone_size: many
cdr3_nt: TGTGCCAGCAGCCAAGGGGGCTACGAGCAGTACTTC
cdr3_aa: CASSQGGYEQYF

j_call: TRBJ2-3
d_call: -
v_call: TRBV5-1
clone_size: many
cdr3_nt: TGCGCCAGCAGGAGGGTCTGGGCTCACCCGCCAGATACGCAGTATTTT
cdr3_aa: CASRRVWAHPPDTQYF

j_call: TRBJ1-3
d_call: -
v_call: TRBV12-3/TRBV12-4
clone_size: many
cdr3_nt: TGTGCCAGCAGCGCTCTGGGGGTGGAAGGAAACACCATATATTTT
cdr3_aa: CASSALGVEGNTIYF

j_call: TRBJ2-2
d_call: -
v_call: TRBV4-3
clone_size: many
cdr3_nt: TGCGCCAGCAGCCAAGATTGGGGGTCTAACACCGGGGAGCTGTTTTTT
cdr3_aa: CASSQDWGSNTGELFF

j_call: TRBJ2-4
d_call: -
v_call: TRBV7-2
clone_size: many
cdr3_nt: TGTGCCAGCAGCTTAGATCGACTAGCCAAAAACATTCAGTACTTC
cdr3_aa: CASSLDRLAKNIQYF

j_call: TRBJ1-3
d_call: -
v_call: TRBV20-1
clone_size: many
cdr3_nt: TGCAGTGCTAGACTTTACGGACGGGGATTTGGTGGAAACACCATATATTTT
cdr3_aa: CSARLYGRGFGGNTIYF

j_call: TRBJ2-5
d_call: -
v_call: TRBV3-1
clone_size: many
cdr3_nt: TGTGCCAGCAGCCAAGATCGGGAGACCCAGTACTTC
cdr3_aa: CASSQDRETQYF

j_call: TRBJ2-1
d_call: TRBD1
v_call: TRBV5-1
clone_size: many
cdr3_nt: TGCGCCAGCAGCTTGTTGACAGGGGGTTATGAGCAGTTCTTC
cdr3_aa: CASSLLTGGYEQFF

j_call: TRBJ2-1
d_call: -
v_call: TRBV5-1
clone_size: many
cdr3_nt: TGCGCCAGCAGCTTATCAGGGAACGATGAGCAGTTCTTC
cdr3_aa: CASSLSGNDEQFF

j_call: TRBJ1-1
d_call: -
v_call: TRBV12-3/TRBV12-4
clone_size: many
cdr3_nt: TGTGCCAGCAGTGAACAAGCCAGAGCCACTGAAGCTTTCTTT
cdr3_aa: CASSEQARATEAFF

j_call: TRBJ2-1
d_call: -
v_call: TRBV5-1
clone_size: many
cdr3_nt: TGCGCCAGCAGCTTGGGACCGGGTAGAGAGCAGTTCTTC
cdr3_aa: CASSLGPGREQFF

j_call: TRBJ2-4
d_call: TRBD1
v_call: TRBV6-5
clone_size: many
cdr3_nt: TGTGCCAGCAGTTACGTGACAGGGGCCAAAAACATTCAGTACTTC
cdr3_aa: CASSYVTGAKNIQYF